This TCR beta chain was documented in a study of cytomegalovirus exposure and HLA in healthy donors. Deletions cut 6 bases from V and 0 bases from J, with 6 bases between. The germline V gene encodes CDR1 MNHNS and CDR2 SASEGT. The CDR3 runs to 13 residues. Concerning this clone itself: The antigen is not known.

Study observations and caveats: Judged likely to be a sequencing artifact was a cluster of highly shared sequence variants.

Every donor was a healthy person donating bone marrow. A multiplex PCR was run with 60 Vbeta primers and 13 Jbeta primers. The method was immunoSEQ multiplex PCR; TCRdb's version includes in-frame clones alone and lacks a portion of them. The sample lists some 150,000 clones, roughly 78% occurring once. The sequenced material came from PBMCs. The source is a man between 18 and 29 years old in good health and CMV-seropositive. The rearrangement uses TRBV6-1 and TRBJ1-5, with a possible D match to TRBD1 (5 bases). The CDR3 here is CASRTDSNQPQHF. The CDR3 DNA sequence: TGTGCCAGCAGGACAGATAGCAATCAGCCCCAGCATTTT.